This T cell receptor (beta chain) was sequenced during a study of OX40 agonist ivuxolimab in advanced cancers. For the study at large: Partial responses were achieved by three patients: one hepatocellular carcinoma, two cutaneous melanoma.

A remark on this clone: No antigen is known for it.

Per the germline V gene, CDR1 is SGHAT and CDR2 is FQDESV (reference sequence). V lost 1 base and J lost 10, with 16 bases in between. CDR3 length equals 14 residues. Study-level results: At 0.1-3.0 mg/kg, partial responders had clonal expansion among the lowest observed.

Generated by immunoSEQ multiplex PCR, the TCRdb table keeps only in-frame clones and is missing some. The data contain 55,000 to 70,000 clones, around 85% of them singletons. Sequences were derived from CD4+ or CD8+ T cells sorted from blood, sampled in a trial of the OX40 agonist ivuxolimab. This chain connects TRBV11-1 to TRBJ1-1; possible D gene TRBD1, 5 bases. The sequence derives from an adult with an advanced solid tumor such as melanoma, head and neck, liver or kidney cancer. The CDR3 region is CASSLVGTSTGAFF. The CDR3 nucleotides are TGTGCCAGCAGCTTAGTGGGGACGTCTACAGGAGCTTTCTTT.